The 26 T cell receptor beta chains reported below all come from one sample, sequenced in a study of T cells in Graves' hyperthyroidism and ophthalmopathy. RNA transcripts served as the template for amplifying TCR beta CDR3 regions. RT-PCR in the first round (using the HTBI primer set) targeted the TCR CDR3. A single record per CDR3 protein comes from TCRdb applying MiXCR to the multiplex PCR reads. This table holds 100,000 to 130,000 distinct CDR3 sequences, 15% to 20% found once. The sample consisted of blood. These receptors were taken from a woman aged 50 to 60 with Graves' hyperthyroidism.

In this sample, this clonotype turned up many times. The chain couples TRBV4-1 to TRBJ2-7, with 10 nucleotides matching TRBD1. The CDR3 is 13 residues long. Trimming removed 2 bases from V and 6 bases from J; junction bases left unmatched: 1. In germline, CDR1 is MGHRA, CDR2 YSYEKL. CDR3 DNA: TGCGCCAGCAGCCAATGGGACAGGGGCGAGCAGTACGTC. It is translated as CASSQWDRGEQYV.

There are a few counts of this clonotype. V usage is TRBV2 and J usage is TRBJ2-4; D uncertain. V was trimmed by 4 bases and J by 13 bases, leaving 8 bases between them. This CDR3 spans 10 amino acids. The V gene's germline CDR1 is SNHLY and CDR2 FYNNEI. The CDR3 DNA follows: TGTGCCAGCAGTGCGGGCAAACAGTACTTC. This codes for CASSAGKQYF. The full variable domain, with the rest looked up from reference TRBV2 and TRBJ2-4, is EPEVTQTPSHQVTQMGQEVILRCVPISNHLYFYWYRQILGQKVEFLVSFYNNEISEKSEIFDDQFSVERPDGSNFTLKIRSTKLEDSAMYFCASSAGKQYFGAGTRLSVL.

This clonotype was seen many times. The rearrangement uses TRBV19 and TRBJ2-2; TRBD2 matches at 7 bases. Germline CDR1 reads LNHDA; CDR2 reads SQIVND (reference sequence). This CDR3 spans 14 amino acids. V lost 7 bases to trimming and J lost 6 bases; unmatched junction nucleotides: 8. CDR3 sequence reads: CASNLAAGPGELFF. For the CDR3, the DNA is TGTGCCAGTAATCTAGCGGCAGGGCCCGGGGAGCTGTTTTTT.

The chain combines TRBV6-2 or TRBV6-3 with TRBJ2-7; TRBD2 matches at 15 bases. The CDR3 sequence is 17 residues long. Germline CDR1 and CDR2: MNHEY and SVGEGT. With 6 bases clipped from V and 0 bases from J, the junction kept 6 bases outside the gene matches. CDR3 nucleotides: TGTGCCAGCAGGGGACTAGCGGGAGGATCTAGCTCCTACGAGCAGTACTTC. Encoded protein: CASRGLAGGSSSYEQYF.

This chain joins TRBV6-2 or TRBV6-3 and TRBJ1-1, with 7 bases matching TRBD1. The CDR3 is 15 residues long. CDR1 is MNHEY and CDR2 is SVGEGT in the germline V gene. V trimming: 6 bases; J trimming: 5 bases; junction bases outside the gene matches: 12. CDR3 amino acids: CASSPKPTGLTEAFF. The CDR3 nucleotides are TGTGCCAGCAGCCCCAAGCCGACAGGGCTGACTGAAGCTTTCTTT.

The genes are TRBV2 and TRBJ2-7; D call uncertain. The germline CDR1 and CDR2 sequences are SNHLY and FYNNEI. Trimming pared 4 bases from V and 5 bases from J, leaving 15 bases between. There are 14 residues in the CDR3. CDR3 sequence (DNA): TGTGCCAGCAGTGTACGGCTAGTAGGCAACGAGCAGTACTTC. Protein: CASSVRLVGNEQYF.

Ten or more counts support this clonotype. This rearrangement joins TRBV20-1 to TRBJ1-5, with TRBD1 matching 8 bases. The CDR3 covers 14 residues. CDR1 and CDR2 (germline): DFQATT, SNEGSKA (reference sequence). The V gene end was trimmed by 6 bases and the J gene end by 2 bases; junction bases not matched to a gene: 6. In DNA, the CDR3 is TGCAGTGCCACAGGACAGGGTGGCAATCAGCCCCAGCATTTT. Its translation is CSATGQGGNQPQHF.

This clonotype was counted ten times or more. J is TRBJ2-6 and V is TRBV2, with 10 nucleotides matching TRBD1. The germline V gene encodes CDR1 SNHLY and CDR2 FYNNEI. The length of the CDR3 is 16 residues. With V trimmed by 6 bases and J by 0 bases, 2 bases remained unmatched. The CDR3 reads CASSRDRGSGANVLTF. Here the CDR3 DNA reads TGTGCCAGCAGCCGGGACAGGGGCTCTGGGGCCAACGTCCTGACTTTC.

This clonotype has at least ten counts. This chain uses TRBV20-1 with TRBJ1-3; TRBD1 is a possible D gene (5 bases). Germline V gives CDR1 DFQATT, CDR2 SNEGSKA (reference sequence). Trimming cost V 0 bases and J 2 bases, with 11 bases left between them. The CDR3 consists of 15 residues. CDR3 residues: CSARDPGEAGNTIYF. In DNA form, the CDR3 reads TGCAGTGCTAGAGACCCGGGGGAGGCTGGAAACACCATATATTTT.

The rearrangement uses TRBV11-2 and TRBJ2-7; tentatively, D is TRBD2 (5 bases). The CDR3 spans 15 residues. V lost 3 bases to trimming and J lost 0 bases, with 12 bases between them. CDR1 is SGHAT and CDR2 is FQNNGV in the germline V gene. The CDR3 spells CASSLRTQSSYEQYF. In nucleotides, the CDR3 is TGTGCCAGCAGCTTGAGGACTCAAAGCTCCTACGAGCAGTACTTC.

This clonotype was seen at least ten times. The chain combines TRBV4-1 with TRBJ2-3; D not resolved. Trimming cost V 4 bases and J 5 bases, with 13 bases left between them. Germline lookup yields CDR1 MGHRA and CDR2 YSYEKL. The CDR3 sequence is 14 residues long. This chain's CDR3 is CASSRSVIRDTQYF. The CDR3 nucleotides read TGCGCCAGCAGCCGAAGCGTTATTCGAGATACGCAGTATTTT.

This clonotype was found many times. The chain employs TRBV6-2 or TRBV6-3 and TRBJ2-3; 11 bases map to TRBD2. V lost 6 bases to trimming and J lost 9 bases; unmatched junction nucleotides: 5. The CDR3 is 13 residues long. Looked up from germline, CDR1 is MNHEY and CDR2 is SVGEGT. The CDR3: CASSPTSGATQYF. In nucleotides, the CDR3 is TGTGCCAGCAGCCCGACTAGCGGGGCAACGCAGTATTTT.

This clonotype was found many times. CDR3 in amino acids: CASSFLGRDYGYTF. The CDR3 region has the DNA TGTGCCAGCAGTTTCTTAGGTAGGGACTATGGCTACACCTTC. The chain uses TRBV28 and TRBJ1-2; D ambiguous. Germline V CDR1 and CDR2: MDHEN, SYDVKM. Trimming left V 3 bases short and J 3 bases short, with 11 bases between. The CDR3 is 14 amino acids.

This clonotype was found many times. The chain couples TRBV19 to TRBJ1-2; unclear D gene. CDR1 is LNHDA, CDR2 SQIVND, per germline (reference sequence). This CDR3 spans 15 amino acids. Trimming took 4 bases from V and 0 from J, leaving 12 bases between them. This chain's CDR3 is CASSRSVPTNYGYTF. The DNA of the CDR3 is TGTGCCAGTAGTAGGTCGGTTCCAACTAACTATGGCTACACCTTC.

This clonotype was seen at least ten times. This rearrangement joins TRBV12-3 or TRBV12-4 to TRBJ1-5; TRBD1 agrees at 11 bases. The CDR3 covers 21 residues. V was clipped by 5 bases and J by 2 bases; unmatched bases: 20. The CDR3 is CASSPRQAKTPGQGGNQPQHF. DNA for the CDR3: TGTGCCAGCAGTCCCCGGCAAGCGAAAACTCCGGGACAGGGGGGCAATCAGCCCCAGCATTTT.

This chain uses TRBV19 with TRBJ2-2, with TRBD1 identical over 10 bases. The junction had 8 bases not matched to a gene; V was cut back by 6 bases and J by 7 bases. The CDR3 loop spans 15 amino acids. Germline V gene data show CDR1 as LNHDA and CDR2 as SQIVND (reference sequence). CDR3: CASSETGGAGGELFF. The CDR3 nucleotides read TGTGCCAGTAGCGAGACAGGGGGCGCTGGCGGGGAGCTGTTTTTT.

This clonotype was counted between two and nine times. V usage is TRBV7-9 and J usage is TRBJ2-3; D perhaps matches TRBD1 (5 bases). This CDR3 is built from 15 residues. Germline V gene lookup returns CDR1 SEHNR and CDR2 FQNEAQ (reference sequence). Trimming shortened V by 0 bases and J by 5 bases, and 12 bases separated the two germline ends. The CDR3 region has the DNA TGTGCCAGCAGCTTAGCGCGACCAGGGAAAGATACGCAGTATTTT. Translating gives CASSLARPGKDTQYF. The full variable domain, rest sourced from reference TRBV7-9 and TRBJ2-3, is DTGVSQNPRHKITKRGQNVTFRCDPISEHNRLYWYRQTLGQGPEFLTYFQNEAQLEKSRLLSDRFSAERPKGSFSTLEIQRTEQGDSAMYLCASSLARPGKDTQYFGPGTRLTVL.

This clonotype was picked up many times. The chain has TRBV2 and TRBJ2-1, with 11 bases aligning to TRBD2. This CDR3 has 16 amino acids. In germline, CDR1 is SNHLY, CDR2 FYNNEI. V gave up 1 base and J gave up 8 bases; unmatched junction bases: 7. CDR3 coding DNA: TGTGCCAGCAGTGAAGAGGCACTAGCGGGAGACGATGAGCAGTTCTTC. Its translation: CASSEEALAGDDEQFF.

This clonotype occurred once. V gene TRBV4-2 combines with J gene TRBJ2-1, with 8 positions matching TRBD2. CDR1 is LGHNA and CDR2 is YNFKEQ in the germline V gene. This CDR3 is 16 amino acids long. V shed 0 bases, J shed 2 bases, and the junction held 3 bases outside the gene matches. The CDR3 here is CASSQDTAGAYNEQFF. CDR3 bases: TGTGCCAGCAGCCAAGATACAGCGGGAGCCTACAATGAGCAGTTCTTC.

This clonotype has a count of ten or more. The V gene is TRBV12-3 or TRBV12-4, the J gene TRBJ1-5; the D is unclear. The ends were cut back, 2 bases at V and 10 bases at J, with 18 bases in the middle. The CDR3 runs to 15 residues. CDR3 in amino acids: CASSLWREDQGPQHF. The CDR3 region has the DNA TGTGCCAGCAGTTTATGGAGGGAGGATCAAGGCCCCCAGCATTTT.

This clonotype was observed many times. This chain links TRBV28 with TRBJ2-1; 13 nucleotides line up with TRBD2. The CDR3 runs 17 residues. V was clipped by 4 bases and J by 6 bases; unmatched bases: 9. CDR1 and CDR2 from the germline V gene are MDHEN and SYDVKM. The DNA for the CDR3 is TGTGCCAGCAGTTCCCCCTCGGGACTAGCGGGACTCAATGAGCAGTTCTTC. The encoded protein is CASSSPSGLAGLNEQFF.

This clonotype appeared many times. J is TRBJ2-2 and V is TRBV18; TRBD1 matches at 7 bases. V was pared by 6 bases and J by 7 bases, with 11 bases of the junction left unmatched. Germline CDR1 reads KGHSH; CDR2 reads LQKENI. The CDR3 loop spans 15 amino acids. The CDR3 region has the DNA TGTGCCAGCTCGCCAAAGACAGGGACAGACGGGGAGCTGTTTTTT. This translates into CASSPKTGTDGELFF.

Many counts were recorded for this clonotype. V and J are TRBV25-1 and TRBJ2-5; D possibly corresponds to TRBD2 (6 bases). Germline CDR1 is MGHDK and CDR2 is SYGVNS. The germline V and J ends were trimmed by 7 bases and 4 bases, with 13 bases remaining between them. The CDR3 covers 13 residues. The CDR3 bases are TGTGCCAGCACCCGAGCCGGGGGAGAGACCCAGTACTTC. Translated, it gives CASTRAGGETQYF.

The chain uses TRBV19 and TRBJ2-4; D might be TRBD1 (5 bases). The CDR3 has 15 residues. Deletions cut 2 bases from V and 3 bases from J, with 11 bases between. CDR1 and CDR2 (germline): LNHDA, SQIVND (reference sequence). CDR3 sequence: CASSIFVQGKNIQYF. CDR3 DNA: TGTGCCAGTAGTATATTCGTGCAGGGCAAAAACATTCAGTACTTC.

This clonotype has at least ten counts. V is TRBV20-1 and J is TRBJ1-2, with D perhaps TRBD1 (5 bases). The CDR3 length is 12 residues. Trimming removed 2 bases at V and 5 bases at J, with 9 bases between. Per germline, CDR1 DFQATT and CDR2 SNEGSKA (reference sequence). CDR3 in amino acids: CSARWQGYGYTF. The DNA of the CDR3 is TGCAGTGCTAGATGGCAGGGTTATGGCTACACCTTC.

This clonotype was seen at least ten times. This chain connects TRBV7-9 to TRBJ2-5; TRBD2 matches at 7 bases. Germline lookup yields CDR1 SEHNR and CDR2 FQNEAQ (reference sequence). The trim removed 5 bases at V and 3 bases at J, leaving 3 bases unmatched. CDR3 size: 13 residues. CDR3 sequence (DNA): TGTGCCAGCAGCAGGCTAGCGGAAGAGACCCAGTACTTC. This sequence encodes CASSRLAEETQYF.